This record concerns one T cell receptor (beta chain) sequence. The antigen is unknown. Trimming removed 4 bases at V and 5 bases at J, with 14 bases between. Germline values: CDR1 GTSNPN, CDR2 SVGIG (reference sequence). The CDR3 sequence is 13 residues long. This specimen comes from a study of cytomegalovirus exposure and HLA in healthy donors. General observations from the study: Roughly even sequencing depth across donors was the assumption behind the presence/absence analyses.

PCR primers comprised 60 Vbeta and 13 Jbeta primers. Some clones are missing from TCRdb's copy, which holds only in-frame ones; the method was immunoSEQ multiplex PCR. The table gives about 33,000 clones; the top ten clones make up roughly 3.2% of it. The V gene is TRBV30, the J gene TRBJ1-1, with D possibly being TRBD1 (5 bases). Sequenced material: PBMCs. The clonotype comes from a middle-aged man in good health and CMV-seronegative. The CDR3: CAWNVQGGTEAFF. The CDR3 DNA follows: TGTGCCTGGAATGTGCAGGGTGGGACTGAAGCTTTCTTT. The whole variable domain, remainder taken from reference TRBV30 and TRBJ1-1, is SQTIHQWPATLVQPVGSPLSLECTVEGTSNPNLYWYRQAAGRGLQLLFYSVGIGQISSEVPQNLSASRPQDRQFILSSKKLLLSDSGFYLCAWNVQGGTEAFFGQGTRLTVV.